The clone carrying this T cell receptor (beta chain) was recorded at least ten times. The data were obtained in a study of blood T cells in healthy people across ages. Using a J-beta primer mix together with a sample-barcoded 5' primer, a second PCR was run for 7 to 11 cycles. TCRdb re-derived calls from the 5' RACE reads in MiXCR, one entry per CDR3 protein. The sample records around 650,000 distinct CDR3 sequences, about 34% being singletons. Source material: blood. The receptor's source is a woman of 80 years or more in good health.

The CDR3 DNA reads as TGTGCCAGCAGCCCCACAGCGTACCAAGAGACCCAGTACTTC. It is translated as CASSPTAYQETQYF. The J gene is TRBJ2-5, the V gene TRBV7-3; D is undetermined. V was clipped by 5 bases and J by 0 bases, with 10 bases between them. CDR1 and CDR2 (germline): SGHTA, FQGTGA. The CDR3 has 14 residues.